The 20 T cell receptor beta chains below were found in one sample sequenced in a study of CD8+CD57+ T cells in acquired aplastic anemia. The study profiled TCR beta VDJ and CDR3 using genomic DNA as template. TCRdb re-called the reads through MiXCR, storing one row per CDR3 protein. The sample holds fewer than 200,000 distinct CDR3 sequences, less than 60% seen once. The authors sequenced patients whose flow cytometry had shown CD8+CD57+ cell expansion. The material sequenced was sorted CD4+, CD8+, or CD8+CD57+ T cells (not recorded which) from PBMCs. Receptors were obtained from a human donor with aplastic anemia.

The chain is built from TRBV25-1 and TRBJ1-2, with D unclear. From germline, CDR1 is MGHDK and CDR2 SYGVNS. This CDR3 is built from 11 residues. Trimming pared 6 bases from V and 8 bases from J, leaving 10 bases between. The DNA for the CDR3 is TGTGCCAGCAGAATGGGTCACGGCTACACCTTC. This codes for CASRMGHGYTF.

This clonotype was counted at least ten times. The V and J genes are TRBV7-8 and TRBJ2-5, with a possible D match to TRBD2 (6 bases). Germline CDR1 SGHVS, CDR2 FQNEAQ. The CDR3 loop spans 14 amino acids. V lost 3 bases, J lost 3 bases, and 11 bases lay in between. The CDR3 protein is CASSLGGTKETQYF. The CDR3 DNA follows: TGTGCCAGCAGCTTGGGCGGGACGAAAGAGACCCAGTACTTC.

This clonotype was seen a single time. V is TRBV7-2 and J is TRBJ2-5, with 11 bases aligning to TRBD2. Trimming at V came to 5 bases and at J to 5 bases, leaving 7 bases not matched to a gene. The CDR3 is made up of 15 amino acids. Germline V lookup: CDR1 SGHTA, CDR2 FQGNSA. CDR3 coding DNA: TGTGCCAGCAGCACGTATAGCGGGAGGGGCGAGACCCAGTACTTC. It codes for CASSTYSGRGETQYF.

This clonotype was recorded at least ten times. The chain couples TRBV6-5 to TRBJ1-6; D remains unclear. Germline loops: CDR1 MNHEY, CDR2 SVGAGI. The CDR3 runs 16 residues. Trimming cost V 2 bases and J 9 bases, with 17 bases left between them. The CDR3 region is CASSYDPNRPGSPLHF. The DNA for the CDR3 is TGTGCCAGCAGTTACGATCCGAACCGCCCGGGTTCACCCCTCCACTTT.

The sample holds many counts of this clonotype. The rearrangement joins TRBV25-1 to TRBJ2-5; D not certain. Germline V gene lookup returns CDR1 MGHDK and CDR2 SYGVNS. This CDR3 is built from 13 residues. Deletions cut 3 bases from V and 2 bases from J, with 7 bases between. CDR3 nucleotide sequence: TGTGCCAGCAGTGAGGCCGGGCAAGAGACCCAGTACTTC. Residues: CASSEAGQETQYF.

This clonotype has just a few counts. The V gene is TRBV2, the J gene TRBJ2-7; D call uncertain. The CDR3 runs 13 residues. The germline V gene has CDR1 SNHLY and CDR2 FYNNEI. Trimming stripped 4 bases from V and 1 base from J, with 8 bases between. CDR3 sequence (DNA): TGTGCCAGCAGTGGGGCAGCTTCCTACGAGCAGTACTTC. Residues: CASSGAASYEQYF.

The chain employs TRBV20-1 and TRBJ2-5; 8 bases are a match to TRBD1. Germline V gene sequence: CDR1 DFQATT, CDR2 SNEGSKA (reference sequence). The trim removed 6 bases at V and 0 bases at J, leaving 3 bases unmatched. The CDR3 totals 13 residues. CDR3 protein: CSARDRYQETQYF. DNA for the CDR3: TGCAGTGCAAGGGACAGGTACCAAGAGACCCAGTACTTC.

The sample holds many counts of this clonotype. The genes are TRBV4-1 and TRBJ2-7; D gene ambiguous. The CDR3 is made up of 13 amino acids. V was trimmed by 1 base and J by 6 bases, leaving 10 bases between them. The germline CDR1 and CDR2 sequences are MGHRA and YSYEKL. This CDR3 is CASSQGKGSEQYF. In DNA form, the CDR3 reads TGCGCCAGCAGCCAAGGGAAGGGTTCCGAGCAGTACTTC.

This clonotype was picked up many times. CDR3 DNA: TGTGCCAGCAGCCAAGAAAGCTGGTCGGGACAGGGGCCCCAAGAGACCCAGTACTTC. The encoded protein is CASSQESWSGQGPQETQYF. V usage is TRBV4-2 and J usage is TRBJ2-5, with TRBD1 matching 10 bases. Germline assignment: CDR1 LGHNA and CDR2 YNFKEQ. The V and J ends lost 0 bases and 1 base, in that order; junction bases with no gene match: 11. This CDR3 spans 19 amino acids.

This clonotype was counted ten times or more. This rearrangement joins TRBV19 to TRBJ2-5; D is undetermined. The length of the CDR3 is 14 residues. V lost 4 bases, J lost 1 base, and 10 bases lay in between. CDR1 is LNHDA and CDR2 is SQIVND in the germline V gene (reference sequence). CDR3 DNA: TGTGCCAGTAGTAGTACAGCAATCCAAGAGACCCAGTACTTC. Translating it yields CASSSTAIQETQYF.

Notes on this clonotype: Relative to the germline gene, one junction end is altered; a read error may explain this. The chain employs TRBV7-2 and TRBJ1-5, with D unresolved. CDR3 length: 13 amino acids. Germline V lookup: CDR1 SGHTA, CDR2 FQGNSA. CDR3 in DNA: TGTGACAGCAGCCACAGCTTCGGTCAGCCCCAGCATTTT. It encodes CDSSHSFGQPQHF.

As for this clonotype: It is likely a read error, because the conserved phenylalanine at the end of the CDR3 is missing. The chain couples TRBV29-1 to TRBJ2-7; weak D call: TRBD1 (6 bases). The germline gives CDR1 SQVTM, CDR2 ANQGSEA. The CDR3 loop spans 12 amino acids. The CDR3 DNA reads TGCAGTATCCGGGACAACTCCTACGAGCAGTACATC. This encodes CSIRDNSYEQYI.

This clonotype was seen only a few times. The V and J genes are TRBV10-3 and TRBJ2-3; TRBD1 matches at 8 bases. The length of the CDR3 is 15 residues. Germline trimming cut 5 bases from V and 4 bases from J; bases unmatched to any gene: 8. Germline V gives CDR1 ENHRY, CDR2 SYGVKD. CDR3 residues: CAISRRQGASDTQYF. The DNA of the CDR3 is TGTGCCATCAGTAGGCGGCAGGGGGCCTCAGATACGCAGTATTTT.

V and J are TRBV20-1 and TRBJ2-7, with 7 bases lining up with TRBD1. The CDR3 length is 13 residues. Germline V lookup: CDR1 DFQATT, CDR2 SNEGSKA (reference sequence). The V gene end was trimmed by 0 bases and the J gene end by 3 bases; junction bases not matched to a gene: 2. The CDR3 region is CSARDRQGYEQYF. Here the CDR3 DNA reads TGCAGTGCTAGAGATCGACAGGGCTACGAGCAGTACTTC.

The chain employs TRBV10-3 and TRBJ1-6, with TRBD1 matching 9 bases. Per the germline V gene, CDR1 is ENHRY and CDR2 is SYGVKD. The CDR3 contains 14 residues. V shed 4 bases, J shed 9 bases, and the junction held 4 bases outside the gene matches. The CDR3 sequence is CAISARDRVSPLHF. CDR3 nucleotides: TGTGCCATCAGTGCGCGGGACAGGGTTTCACCCCTCCACTTT.

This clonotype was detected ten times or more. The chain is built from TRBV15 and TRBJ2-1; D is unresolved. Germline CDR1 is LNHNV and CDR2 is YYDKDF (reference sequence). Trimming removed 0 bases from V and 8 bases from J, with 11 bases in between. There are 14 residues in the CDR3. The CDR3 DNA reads TGTGCCACCAGCAGAGAAAGGCGAAGGTATGAGCAGTTCTTC. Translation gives CATSRERRRYEQFF.

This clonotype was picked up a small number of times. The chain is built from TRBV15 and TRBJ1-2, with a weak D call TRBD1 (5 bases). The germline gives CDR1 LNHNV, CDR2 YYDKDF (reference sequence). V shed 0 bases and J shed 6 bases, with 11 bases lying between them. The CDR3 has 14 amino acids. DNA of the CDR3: TGTGCCACCAGCAGAGATCTGGGGACCGATGGCTACACCTTC. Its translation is CATSRDLGTDGYTF.

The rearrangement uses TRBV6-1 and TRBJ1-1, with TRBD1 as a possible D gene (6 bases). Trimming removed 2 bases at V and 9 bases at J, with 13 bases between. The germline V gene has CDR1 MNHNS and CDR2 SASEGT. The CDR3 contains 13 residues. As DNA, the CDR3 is TGTGCCAGCAGTGAATGGGCAGGGGTTAAAGCTTTCTTT. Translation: CASSEWAGVKAFF.

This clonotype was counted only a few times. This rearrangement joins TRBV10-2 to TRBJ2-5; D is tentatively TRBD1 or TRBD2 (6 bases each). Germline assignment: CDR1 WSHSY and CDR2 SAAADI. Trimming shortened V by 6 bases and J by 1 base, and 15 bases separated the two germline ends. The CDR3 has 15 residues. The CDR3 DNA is TGCGCCAGCAGGGAACCTAGGGGGGTCCAAGAGACCCAGTACTTC. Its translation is CASREPRGVQETQYF.

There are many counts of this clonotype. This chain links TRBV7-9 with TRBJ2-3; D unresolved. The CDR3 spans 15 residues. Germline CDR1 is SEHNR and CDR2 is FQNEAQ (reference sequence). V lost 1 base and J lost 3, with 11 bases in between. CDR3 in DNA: TGTGCCAGCAGCTTAGGTGACCCTAGGACAGATACGCAGTATTTT. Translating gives CASSLGDPRTDTQYF.